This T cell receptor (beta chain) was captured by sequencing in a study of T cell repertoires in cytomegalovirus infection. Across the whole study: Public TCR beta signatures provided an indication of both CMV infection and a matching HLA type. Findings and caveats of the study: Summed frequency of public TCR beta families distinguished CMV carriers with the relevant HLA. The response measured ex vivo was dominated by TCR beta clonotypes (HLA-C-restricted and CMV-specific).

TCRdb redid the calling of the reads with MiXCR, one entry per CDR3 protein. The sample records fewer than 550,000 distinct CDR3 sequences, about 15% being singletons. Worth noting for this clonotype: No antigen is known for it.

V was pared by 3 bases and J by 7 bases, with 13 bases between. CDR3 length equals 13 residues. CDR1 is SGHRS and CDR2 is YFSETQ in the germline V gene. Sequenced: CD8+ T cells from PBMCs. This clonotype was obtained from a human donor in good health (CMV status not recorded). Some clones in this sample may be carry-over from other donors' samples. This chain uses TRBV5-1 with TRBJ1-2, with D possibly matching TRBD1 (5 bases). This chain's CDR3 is CASSSGRGGGYTF. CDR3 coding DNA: TGCGCCAGCAGCTCCGGGCGGGGCGGTGGCTACACCTTC.